A single T cell receptor (beta chain) is shown here with its context. Antigen unknown. The data originate from a study of cytomegalovirus exposure and HLA in healthy donors. Notes on the study in general: Most of the TCR beta V segments (in an earlier analysis) were productive either about 87% or about 30% of the time.

Vbeta (60) and Jbeta (13) primers were used in the PCR. Profiled with immunoSEQ multiplex PCR; TCRdb holds only in-frame clones, not every one. The sample carries more than 100,000 clones, 60% to 85% recorded once. CDR3 length: 13 residues. CDR1 and CDR2 from the germline V gene are SGHTA and FQGNSA. V was cut by 5 bases and J by 5 bases, with 13 bases left in between. This chain links TRBV7-2 with TRBJ2-7; weak D call: TRBD2 (5 bases). The sequencing input was PBMCs. The clonotype was recovered from a woman aged 40-49 years in good health and CMV-seropositive. In DNA form, the CDR3 reads TGTGCCAGCAGCACCAGAGGGCAGAACGAGCAGTACTTC. Protein product: CASSTRGQNEQYF.